The 18 T cell receptor beta chains below were found in one sample sequenced in a study of blood T cells in healthy people across ages. The use of a sample-barcoded 5' primer and a J-beta primer mix characterized a second PCR of roughly 7 to 12 cycles. TCRdb analysed the 5' RACE reads with MiXCR anew, one entry per CDR3 protein. The sample includes 1.5 million to 2 million distinct CDR3 sequences, almost 35% seen only once; the top ten take around 11%. The source material was blood. All receptors derive from a woman in her 30s in good health.

The rearrangement uses TRBV28 and TRBJ1-2; D unresolved. Germline loops: CDR1 MDHEN, CDR2 SYDVKM. V dropped 10 bases and J dropped 3 bases, with 15 bases sitting between them. The CDR3 length is 13 residues. The CDR3 nucleotides are TGTGCCACCGTCTCTGGAGGTTACTATGGCTACACCTTC. It encodes CATVSGGYYGYTF.

This clonotype was detected a few times. At one of its ends the junction is not consistent with the germline gene, which may arise from a read error. The gene calls are TRBV7-9 and TRBJ1-1, with D perhaps TRBD1 (5 bases). This CDR3 has 15 residues. From germline, CDR1 is SEHNR and CDR2 FQNEAQ (reference sequence). CDR3: CASSVARDRSTEAFF. CDR3 coding DNA: TGTGCCAGCAGCGTAGCGCGGGACCGCAGCACTGAAGCTTTCTTT.

The J gene is TRBJ1-1, the V gene TRBV20-1; no clear D gene. This CDR3 spans 14 amino acids. V was pared by 0 bases and J by 0 bases, with 8 bases between. Germline assignment: CDR1 DFQATT and CDR2 SNEGSKA (reference sequence). DNA for the CDR3: TGCAGTGCTAGAGATTCTGTCATGAACACTGAAGCTTTCTTT. This encodes CSARDSVMNTEAFF.

This clonotype was seen only a few times. V usage is TRBV27 and J usage is TRBJ2-1; D call uncertain. Germline V gene sequence: CDR1 MNHEY, CDR2 SMNVEV (reference sequence). The CDR3 is 15 residues long. Deletions cut 6 bases from V and 1 base from J, with 13 bases between. The CDR3 sequence is CASRLDIASYNEQFF. CDR3 nucleotides: TGTGCCAGCAGACTTGACATAGCATCCTACAATGAGCAGTTCTTC.

This clonotype was counted only a few times. The chain couples TRBV5-1 to TRBJ2-3; D is ambiguous. The CDR3 length is 18 residues. Germline CDR1 reads SGHRS; CDR2 reads YFSETQ. Deletions cut 1 base from V and 2 bases from J, with 20 bases between. The CDR3 nucleotides are TGCGCCAGCAGCTTGTCACCTCAGGCAGTCCCCCTCACAGATACGCAGTATTTT. Its translation: CASSLSPQAVPLTDTQYF.

The rearrangement uses TRBV7-9 and TRBJ1-2, with D maybe TRBD1 (6 bases). Germline V gene sequence: CDR1 SEHNR, CDR2 FQNEAQ (reference sequence). V was cut by 8 bases and J by 3 bases, with 28 bases left in between. The CDR3 runs to 18 residues. The CDR3 nucleotides read TGTGCCAGCCGGGGGCGCGAATCCAATCTACTCCGGGACTATGGCTACACCTTC. Translation gives CASRGRESNLLRDYGYTF.

The chain is built from TRBV20-1 and TRBJ1-5; D might be TRBD1 (6 bases). Germline CDR1 is DFQATT and CDR2 is SNEGSKA (reference sequence). This CDR3 spans 15 amino acids. Trimming took off 2 bases at V and 4 bases at J, with 15 bases between the two ends. CDR3 residues: CSARQVGQRNQPQHF. The CDR3 DNA sequence: TGCAGTGCTAGACAGGTCGGACAGAGGAATCAGCCCCAGCATTTT.

CDR3 in DNA: TGTGTTAGCAGTTTGGCGGGACAGGGGGCTGATAATGAGCAGTTCTTC. This translates into CVSSLAGQGADNEQFF. This chain links TRBV27 with TRBJ2-1; 12 bases match TRBD1. CDR3 size: 16 residues. Per the germline V gene, CDR1 is MNHEY and CDR2 is SMNVEV (reference sequence).

In regard to this clonotype: Mismatch with germline at one junction end may stem from a read error. This chain joins TRBV7-9 and TRBJ2-7, with D perhaps matching TRBD1 (5 bases). CDR1 SEHNR and CDR2 FQNEAQ come from the germline V gene (reference sequence). CDR3 length: 14 amino acids. The CDR3 bases are TGTACCAGCAGCTTAGTTGGGCAGGGTCACGAGCAGTACTTC. Amino acid sequence: CTSSLVGQGHEQYF.

This clonotype was detected a few times. The chain carries TRBV20-1 and TRBJ2-7; the match to TRBD2 covers 9 bases. The CDR3 runs to 13 residues. The junction had 6 bases not matched to a gene; V was cut back by 5 bases and J by 4 bases. The germline gives CDR1 DFQATT, CDR2 SNEGSKA (reference sequence). CDR3 loop: CSASPGLAYEQYF. CDR3 bases: TGCAGTGCTTCACCGGGACTAGCTTACGAGCAGTACTTC.

This clonotype was picked up one time. V is TRBV7-6 and J is TRBJ2-3, with TRBD2 matching over 9 bases. The V gene's germline CDR1 is SGHVS and CDR2 FNYEAQ. The ends lost 1 base at V and 3 bases at J; junction bases unmatched: 8. CDR3 size: 17 residues. The CDR3 loop reads CASSLEVGLAMTDTQYF. The CDR3 coding sequence is TGTGCCAGCAGCTTAGAAGTAGGACTAGCGATGACAGATACGCAGTATTTT.

Points on this clonotype: Being one base from a much bigger clone, this may be a read error. The V and J genes are TRBV6-5 and TRBJ2-3; D possibly corresponds to TRBD2 (6 bases). Per the germline V gene, CDR1 is MNHEY and CDR2 is SVGAGI. The CDR3 totals 15 residues. V gave up 5 bases and J gave up 0 bases, with 12 bases separating them. The CDR3 sequence is CASSRLVASTDTQYF. The CDR3 DNA is TGTGCCAGCAGTCGACTAGTGGCTAGCACAGATACGCAGTATTTT.

The chain is built from TRBV10-3 and TRBJ2-3, with D perhaps matching TRBD1 (5 bases). V lost 3 bases and J 3 bases, leaving 19 bases between the germline ends. CDR1 is ENHRY, CDR2 SYGVKD, per germline. CDR3 length equals 17 residues. The DNA for the CDR3 is TGTGCCATCAGTGATCCTACAGGTCGCAGTTGGACAGATACGCAGTATTTT. Residues: CAISDPTGRSWTDTQYF.

This clonotype was counted between two and nine times. CDR3 region: CASSEANREEAFF. The CDR3 DNA reads as TGTGCCAGCAGCGAGGCCAACAGAGAAGAAGCTTTCTTT. The chain couples TRBV7-9 to TRBJ1-1; no definite D call. CDR1 is SEHNR and CDR2 is FQNEAQ in the germline V gene (reference sequence). The CDR3 runs 13 residues. Trimming took 5 bases from V and 8 from J, leaving 15 bases between them.

The V and J genes are TRBV5-1 and TRBJ2-5; either TRBD1 or TRBD2 may supply D (7 bases each). Trimming stripped 7 bases from V and 0 bases from J, with 16 bases between. The CDR3 is 15 amino acids. Germline values: CDR1 SGHRS, CDR2 YFSETQ. The CDR3 region has the DNA TGCGCCAGCGGGAGGGGGCTAGCGCACCAAGAGACCCAGTACTTC. Its protein is CASGRGLAHQETQYF.

The chain joins TRBV5-1 to TRBJ2-2, with D perhaps matching TRBD1 (5 bases). Trimming shortened V by 4 bases and J by 0 bases, and 10 bases separated the two germline ends. CDR1 SGHRS and CDR2 YFSETQ come from the germline V gene. This CDR3 spans 15 amino acids. The CDR3 nucleotides are TGCGCCAGCAGCCCCGGACACTCGAACACCGGGGAGCTGTTTTTT. Protein product: CASSPGHSNTGELFF.

A word on this clonotype: At one end, the junction sequence differs from germline, possibly due to a read error. The V gene is TRBV7-2, the J gene TRBJ2-7; D gene unclear. Per the germline V gene, CDR1 is SGHTA and CDR2 is FQGNSA. The CDR3 loop spans 12 amino acids. The CDR3 protein is CASGLEGQTLYF. DNA of the CDR3: TGTGCCAGCGGCTTAGAAGGCCAGACCCTGTACTTC.

This chain uses TRBV29-1 with TRBJ1-2; D is possibly TRBD1 (6 bases). The V gene lost 4 bases and the J gene lost 6 bases, with 18 bases spanning the gap. This CDR3 has 14 amino acids. The germline CDR1 and CDR2 sequences are SQVTM and ANQGSEA. CDR3 residues: CSVGNDRRVNGYTF. CDR3 nucleotides: TGCAGCGTTGGGAATGACAGGAGGGTTAATGGCTACACCTTC.